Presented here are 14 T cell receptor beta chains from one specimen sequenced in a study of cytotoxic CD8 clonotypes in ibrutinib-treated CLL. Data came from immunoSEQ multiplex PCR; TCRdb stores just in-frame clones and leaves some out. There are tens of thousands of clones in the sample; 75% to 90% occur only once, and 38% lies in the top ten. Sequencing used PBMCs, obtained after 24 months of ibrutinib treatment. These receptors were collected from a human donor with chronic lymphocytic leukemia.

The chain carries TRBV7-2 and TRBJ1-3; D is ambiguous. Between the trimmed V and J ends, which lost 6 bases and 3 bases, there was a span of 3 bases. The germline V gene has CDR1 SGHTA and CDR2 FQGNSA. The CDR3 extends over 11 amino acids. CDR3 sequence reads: CASRIGNTIYF. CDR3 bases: TGTGCCAGCAGGATTGGAAACACCATATATTTT.

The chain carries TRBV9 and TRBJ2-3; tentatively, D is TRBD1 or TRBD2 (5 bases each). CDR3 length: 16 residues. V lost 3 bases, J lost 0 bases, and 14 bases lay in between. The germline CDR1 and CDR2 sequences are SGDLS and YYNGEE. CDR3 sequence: CASSARDRPSTDTQYF. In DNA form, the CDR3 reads TGTGCCAGCAGCGCCAGGGACCGTCCTAGCACAGATACGCAGTATTTT.

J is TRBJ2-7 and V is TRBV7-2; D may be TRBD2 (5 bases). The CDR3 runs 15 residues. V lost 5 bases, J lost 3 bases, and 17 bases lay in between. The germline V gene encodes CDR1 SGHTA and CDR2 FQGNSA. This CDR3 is CASSAYRGLNYEQYF. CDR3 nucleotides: TGTGCCAGCAGCGCCTACCGAGGACTTAACTACGAGCAGTACTTC.

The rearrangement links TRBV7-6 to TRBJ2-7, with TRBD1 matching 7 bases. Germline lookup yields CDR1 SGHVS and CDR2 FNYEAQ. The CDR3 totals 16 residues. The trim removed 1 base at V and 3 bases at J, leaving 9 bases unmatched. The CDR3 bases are TGTGCCAGCAGCTTAGGTTACAGGGGTCGACACTACGAGCAGTACTTC. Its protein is CASSLGYRGRHYEQYF.

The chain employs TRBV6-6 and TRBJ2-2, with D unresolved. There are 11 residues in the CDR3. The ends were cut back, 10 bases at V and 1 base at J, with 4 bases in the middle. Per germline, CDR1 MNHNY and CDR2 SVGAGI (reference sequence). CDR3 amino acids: CATQNTGELFF. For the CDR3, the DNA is TGTGCCACCCAGAACACCGGGGAGCTGTTTTTT.

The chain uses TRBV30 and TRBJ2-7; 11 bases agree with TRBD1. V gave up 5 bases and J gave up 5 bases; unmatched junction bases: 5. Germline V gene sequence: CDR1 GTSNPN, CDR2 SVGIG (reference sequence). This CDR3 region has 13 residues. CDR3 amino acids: CAWGQGAFNEQYF. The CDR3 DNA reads TGTGCCTGGGGACAGGGGGCTTTCAACGAGCAGTACTTC.

In DNA form, the CDR3 reads TGCGCCAGCAACAGGGCGGAGGGCTCTGGGGCCAACGTCCTGACTTTC. Amino acid sequence: CASNRAEGSGANVLTF. The J gene is TRBJ2-6, the V gene TRBV5-1; D tentatively fits TRBD1 or TRBD2 (6 bases each). This CDR3 is 16 amino acids long. V shed 6 bases and J shed 0 bases, with 13 bases lying between them. Per the germline V gene, CDR1 is SGHRS and CDR2 is YFSETQ.

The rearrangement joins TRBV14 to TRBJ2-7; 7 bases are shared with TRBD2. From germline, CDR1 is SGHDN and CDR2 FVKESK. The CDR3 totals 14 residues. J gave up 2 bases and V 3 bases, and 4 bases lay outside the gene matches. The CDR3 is CASSHLGLAYEQYF. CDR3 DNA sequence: TGTGCCAGCAGCCACCTAGGACTAGCCTACGAGCAGTACTTC.

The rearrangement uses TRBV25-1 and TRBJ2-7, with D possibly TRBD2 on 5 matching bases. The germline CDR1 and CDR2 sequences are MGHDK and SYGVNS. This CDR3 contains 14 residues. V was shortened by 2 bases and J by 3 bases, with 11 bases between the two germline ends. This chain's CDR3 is CASSESGSGYEQYF. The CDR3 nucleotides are TGTGCCAGCAGTGAAAGCGGAAGCGGCTACGAGCAGTACTTC.

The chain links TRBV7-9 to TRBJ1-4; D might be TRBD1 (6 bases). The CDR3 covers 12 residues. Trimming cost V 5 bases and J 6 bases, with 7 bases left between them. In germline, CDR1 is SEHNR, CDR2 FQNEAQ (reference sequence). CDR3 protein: CASSRGDEKLFF. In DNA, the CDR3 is TGTGCCAGCAGCAGGGGGGATGAAAAACTGTTTTTT.

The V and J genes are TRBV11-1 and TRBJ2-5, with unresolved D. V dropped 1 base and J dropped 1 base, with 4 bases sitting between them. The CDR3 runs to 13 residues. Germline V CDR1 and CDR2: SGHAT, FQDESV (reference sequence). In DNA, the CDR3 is TGTGCCAGCAGCTTAGGCTTCCAAGAGACCCAGTACTTC. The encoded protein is CASSLGFQETQYF.

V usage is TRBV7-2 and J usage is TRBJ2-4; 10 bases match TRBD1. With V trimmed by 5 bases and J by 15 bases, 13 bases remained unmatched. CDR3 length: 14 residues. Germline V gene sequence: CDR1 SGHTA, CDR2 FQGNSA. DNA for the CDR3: TGTGCCAGCAGCACTAGACAGGGGGCGCCCACGCTGTACTTC. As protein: CASSTRQGAPTLYF.

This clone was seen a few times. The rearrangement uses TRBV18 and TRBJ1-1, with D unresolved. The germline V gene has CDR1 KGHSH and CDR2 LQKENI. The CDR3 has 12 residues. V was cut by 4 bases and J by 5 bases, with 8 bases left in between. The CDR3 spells CASSLGVTEAFF. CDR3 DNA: TGTGCCAGCTCACTAGGTGTAACTGAAGCTTTCTTT.

CDR3 amino acids: CASTPPGTNRHEQFF. In DNA form, the CDR3 reads TGTGCCAGCACCCCTCCGGGGACTAACCGCCATGAGCAGTTCTTC. J is TRBJ2-1 and V is TRBV12-1; whether TRBD2, the table's D call, matches the DNA was not checked. TRBV12-1 is a pseudogene segment. There are 15 residues in the CDR3.